Listed here are 23 T cell receptor beta chains from one sample, sequenced in a study of T cell responses to AZD1222 COVID-19 vaccine. Profiling relied on immunoSEQ multiplex PCR, and the TCRdb table lists in-frame clones only, not all of them. The table has 80,000 to 90,000 clones, about 90% seen once. The sample consisted of peripheral blood, taken on day 0 of MenACWY control vaccination. These receptors all come from an adult in good health.

The V and J genes are TRBV3-1 (or the pseudogene TRBV3-2) and TRBJ2-7, with 16 bases lining up with TRBD2. The V and J ends lost 4 bases and 9 bases, in that order; junction bases with no gene match: 6. This CDR3 contains 15 residues. Germline CDR1 LGHDT, CDR2 YNNKEL (reference sequence). In DNA form, the CDR3 reads TGTGCCAGCAGCCTCGGGACTAGCGGGAGGGCCGCGCAGTACTTC. It yields the protein CASSLGTSGRAAQYF.

The chain links TRBV21-1 to TRBJ2-7; the tabulated D call, TRBD1, remains unverified against the DNA. TRBV21-1 is a recognized pseudogene. The CDR3 is 20 amino acids. CDR3 in DNA: TGTGCCAGCAGCAAAACGGGACAGGGGGAAGAAACCTCTAACTCCTACGAGCAGTACTTC. Protein sequence: CASSKTGQGEETSNSYEQYF.

V and J are TRBV5-1 and TRBJ1-1; D ambiguous. Germline CDR1 is SGHRS and CDR2 is YFSETQ. V was shortened by 0 bases and J by 7 bases, with 10 bases between the two germline ends. The length of the CDR3 is 13 residues. CDR3 amino acids: CASSLALGNEAFF. CDR3 DNA sequence: TGCGCCAGCAGCTTGGCTTTGGGGAATGAAGCTTTCTTT.

The chain combines TRBV6-5 with TRBJ1-5; D may be TRBD1 (6 bases). The CDR3 spans 14 residues. CDR1 and CDR2 from the germline V gene are MNHEY and SVGAGI. V lost 4 bases to trimming and J lost 7 bases, with 14 bases between them. The CDR3 nucleotides read TGTGCCAGCAGTTTAGGACAGCACCTACAGCCCCAGCATTTT. Residues: CASSLGQHLQPQHF.

In this sample, this clone turned up once. The chain joins TRBV6-2 or TRBV6-3 to TRBJ1-2, with 9 nucleotides matching TRBD1. Losses at the gene ends were 2 bases for V and 4 bases for J; bases not matched to a gene: 5. Germline lookup yields CDR1 MNHEY and CDR2 SVGEGT. There are 15 residues in the CDR3. CDR3 in DNA: TGTGCCAGCAGTTACGGAGACAGGGGGGCCTATGGCTACACCTTC. Its protein product is CASSYGDRGAYGYTF.

The rearrangement uses TRBV28 and TRBJ1-5; a weak D match, TRBD1 (6 bases). There are 17 residues in the CDR3. Trimming left V 3 bases short and J 2 bases short, with 17 bases between. CDR1 is MDHEN and CDR2 is SYDVKM in the germline V gene. This CDR3 reads CASSLWATGSGNQPQHF. The CDR3 nucleotides read TGTGCCAGCAGTTTGTGGGCTACAGGGTCGGGCAATCAGCCCCAGCATTTT.

V and J are TRBV5-4 and TRBJ2-3; the D is unclear. CDR3 size: 15 residues. CDR1 SGHNT and CDR2 YYREEE come from the germline V gene (reference sequence). The V and J ends lost 0 bases and 0 bases respectively, with 8 bases between them. The CDR3 here is CASSLGVTSTDTQYF. Written as DNA, the CDR3 is TGTGCCAGCAGCTTGGGCGTTACTAGCACAGATACGCAGTATTTT.

The CDR3 loop reads CASSLSRQAAYGYTF. In nucleotides, the CDR3 is TGTGCCAGCAGCTTATCCCGACAGGCCGCATATGGCTACACCTTC. The J gene is TRBJ1-2, the V gene TRBV5-4, with D possibly matching TRBD1 (6 bases). CDR3 length equals 15 residues. Trimming stripped 2 bases from V and 5 bases from J, with 16 bases between. Germline assignment: CDR1 SGHNT and CDR2 YYREEE (reference sequence). The complete variable domain, with remaining parts taken from reference TRBV5-4 and TRBJ1-2, reads ETGVTQSPTHLIKTRGQQVTLRCSSQSGHNTVSWYQQALGQGPQFIFQYYREEENGRGNFPPRFSGLQFPNYSSELNVNALELDDSALYLCASSLSRQAAYGYTFGSGTRLTVV.

The CDR3 here is CASRPPRRSDHYEQYF. CDR3 sequence (DNA): TGTGCAAGTCGCCCACCTCGAAGGTCTGATCACTACGAGCAGTACTTC. The chain uses TRBV12-2 and TRBJ2-7. TRBV12-2 is a known pseudogene. This CDR3 contains 16 residues.

This chain uses TRBV19 with TRBJ2-1; 9 bases map to TRBD2. Unmatched junction bases numbered 5, after V lost 6 bases and J lost 5 bases. This CDR3 has 14 amino acids. Germline V gene lookup returns CDR1 LNHDA and CDR2 SQIVND (reference sequence). The CDR3 nucleotides read TGTGCCAGTAGCCTAGCGGGGTCTCACAATGAGCAGTTCTTC. Translated: CASSLAGSHNEQFF. Variable domain in full (rest from reference TRBV19 and TRBJ2-1): DGGITQSPKYLFRKEGQNVTLSCEQNLNHDAMYWYRQDPGQGLRLIYYSQIVNDFQKGDIAEGYSVSREKKESFPLTVTSAQKNPTAFYLCASSLAGSHNEQFFGPGTRLTVL.

The genes are TRBV2 and TRBJ1-3, with D hard to call. Per germline, CDR1 SNHLY and CDR2 FYNNEI. Trimming took 0 bases from V and 0 from J, leaving 0 bases between them. The CDR3 length is 13 residues. The CDR3 region is CASSEASGNTIYF. Here the CDR3 DNA reads TGTGCCAGCAGTGAAGCCTCTGGAAACACCATATATTTT.

The gene calls are TRBV24-1 and TRBJ2-5; D is tentatively TRBD1 or TRBD2 (6 bases each). Germline loops: CDR1 KGHDR, CDR2 SFDVKD. The CDR3 consists of 18 residues. Trimming left V 3 bases short and J 4 bases short, with 23 bases between. CDR3 region: CATSDLTPTGGRGETQYF. The CDR3 DNA is TGTGCCACCAGTGATCTTACCCCGACAGGAGGGAGAGGAGAGACCCAGTACTTC.

The CDR3 region is CASSLLQTSDTEAFF. Here the CDR3 DNA reads TGTGCCAGCAGCCTACTCCAAACATCCGACACTGAAGCTTTCTTT. The chain uses TRBV6-5 and TRBJ1-1; D is undetermined. Looked up from germline, CDR1 is MNHEY and CDR2 is SVGAGI. Trimming took off 6 bases at V and 3 bases at J, with 17 bases between the two ends. The CDR3 covers 15 residues.

This chain connects TRBV19 to TRBJ2-4; 7 bases are shared with TRBD1. V lost 2 bases, J lost 3 bases, and 7 bases stayed unmatched. The CDR3 sequence is 16 residues long. Germline CDR1 and CDR2: LNHDA and SQIVND (reference sequence). The CDR3 loop is CASSIQTGLVKNIQYF. Written as DNA, the CDR3 is TGTGCCAGTAGTATACAGACAGGGTTGGTCAAAAACATTCAGTACTTC.

The J gene is TRBJ1-2, the V gene TRBV29-1, with 8 bases aligning to TRBD1. V lost 2 bases, J lost 0 bases, and 5 bases stayed unmatched. This CDR3 spans 15 amino acids. The germline V gene has CDR1 SQVTM and CDR2 ANQGSEA. The CDR3 nucleotides read TGCAGCGTTGAATGGGCAGGGGGCCCTAACTATGGCTACACCTTC. As protein: CSVEWAGGPNYGYTF.

The chain carries TRBV4-2 and TRBJ2-1; 11 bases agree with TRBD2. Losses at the gene ends were 1 base for V and 10 bases for J; bases not matched to a gene: 0. Per germline, CDR1 LGHNA and CDR2 YNFKEQ. CDR3 size: 13 residues. The CDR3 DNA reads as TGTGCCAGCAGCCAAGCTAGCGGGGGGGAGCAGTTCTTC. Protein sequence: CASSQASGGEQFF.

This chain joins TRBV5-1 and TRBJ1-4; a weak D match, TRBD1 (6 bases). This CDR3 contains 15 residues. Germline CDR1 SGHRS, CDR2 YFSETQ. Trimming took 3 bases from V and 7 from J, leaving 16 bases between them. CDR3 protein: CASSSTGRGSEKLFF. The CDR3 nucleotides are TGCGCCAGCAGCTCAACAGGGAGAGGGAGTGAAAAACTGTTTTTT.

This sequence joins TRBV18 and TRBJ1-1, with D possibly being TRBD1 (5 bases). The CDR3 totals 14 residues. CDR1 is KGHSH and CDR2 is LQKENI in the germline V gene. Trimming left V 4 bases short and J 2 bases short, with 11 bases between. The chain's CDR3 is CASSQGQDNTEAFF. In DNA, the CDR3 is TGTGCCAGCTCACAGGGGCAAGACAACACTGAAGCTTTCTTT. Using reference TRBV18 and TRBJ1-1 for the parts outside the CDR3, the full variable domain is NAGVMQNPRHLVRRRGQEARLRCSPMKGHSHVYWYRQLPEEGLKFMVYLQKENIIDESGMPKERFSAEFPKEGPSILRIQQVVRGDSAAYFCASSQGQDNTEAFFGQGTRLTVV.

V gene TRBV28 combines with J gene TRBJ1-2, with 7 bases aligning to TRBD1. The CDR3 extends over 16 amino acids. The germline V gene has CDR1 MDHEN and CDR2 SYDVKM. Trimming at V came to 2 bases and at J to 6 bases, leaving 12 bases not matched to a gene. The CDR3 sequence: CASSLVMESGGNGYTF. In DNA form, the CDR3 reads TGTGCCAGCAGTTTAGTGATGGAGTCAGGGGGGAATGGCTACACCTTC.

This chain uses TRBV5-1 with TRBJ1-1, with TRBD1 as a possible D gene (5 bases). The germline V gene has CDR1 SGHRS and CDR2 YFSETQ. The CDR3 has 15 residues. The V gene lost 2 bases and the J gene lost 4 bases, with 15 bases spanning the gap. CDR3 DNA: TGCGCCAGCAGCTTTGGGGGGAGCCAGCCCACTGAAGCTTTCTTT. Its translation: CASSFGGSQPTEAFF.

The rearrangement joins TRBV10-3 to TRBJ2-7, with D unclear. V was pared by 2 bases and J by 3 bases, with 17 bases between. This CDR3 has 16 residues. Germline CDR1 reads ENHRY; CDR2 reads SYGVKD. CDR3 nucleotides: TGTGCCATCAGTGAGCCCGCCACGGGCCTAAACTACGAGCAGTACTTC. The encoded protein is CAISEPATGLNYEQYF.

This rearrangement joins TRBV5-1 to TRBJ1-1; D is undetermined. Germline loops: CDR1 SGHRS, CDR2 YFSETQ. The V gene lost 1 base and the J gene lost 1 base, with 8 bases spanning the gap. The CDR3 consists of 14 residues. The CDR3 region is CASSLSGKNTEAFF. The CDR3 bases are TGCGCCAGCAGCTTGTCTGGGAAGAACACTGAAGCTTTCTTT.

The chain employs TRBV4-3 and TRBJ2-1, with TRBD2 identical over 7 bases. With V trimmed by 0 bases and J by 8 bases, 7 bases remained unmatched. The CDR3 contains 15 residues. Germline values: CDR1 LGHNA, CDR2 YSLEER. Here the CDR3 reads CASSQDVTSVDEQFF. In nucleotides, the CDR3 is TGCGCCAGCAGCCAAGATGTTACTAGCGTCGATGAGCAGTTCTTC.